The entry that follows covers one T cell receptor (beta chain) sequence. The source of the sample is a study of blood T cell repertoires in COVID-19. The wider study: COVID-19 samples collected from the United States, Italy and Spain covered acute and convalescent phases. T cells, B-cell-depleted T cells, or PBMCs supplied cDNA or gDNA.

Generated by immunoSEQ multiplex PCR, the TCRdb table keeps only in-frame clones and is missing some. The table lists just under 40,000 clones, about 94% of them singletons, with 4.1% in the top ten. Germline V CDR1 and CDR2: LNHDA, SQIVND (reference sequence). The CDR3 length is 15 residues. The junction had 4 bases not matched to a gene; V was cut back by 3 bases and J by 2 bases. The source of this sequence is a human donor with active COVID-19. The donor label of this sample is uncertain. The chain links TRBV19 to TRBJ2-3, with 8 bases matching TRBD1. Sequenced sample: peripheral blood. The CDR3 DNA is TGTGCCAGTAGTATCGGCAGGGGGCACACAGATACGCAGTATTTT. Its protein is CASSIGRGHTDTQYF.